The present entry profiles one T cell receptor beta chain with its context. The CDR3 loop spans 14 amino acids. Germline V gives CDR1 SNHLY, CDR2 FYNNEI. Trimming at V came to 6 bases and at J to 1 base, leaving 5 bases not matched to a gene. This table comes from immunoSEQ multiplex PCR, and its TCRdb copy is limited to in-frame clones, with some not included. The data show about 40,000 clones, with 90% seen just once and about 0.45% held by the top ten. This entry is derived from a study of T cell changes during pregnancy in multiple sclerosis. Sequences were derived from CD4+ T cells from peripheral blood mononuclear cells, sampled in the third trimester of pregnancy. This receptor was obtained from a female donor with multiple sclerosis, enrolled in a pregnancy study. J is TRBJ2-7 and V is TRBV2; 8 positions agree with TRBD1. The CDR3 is CASRGTGLSYEQYF. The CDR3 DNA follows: TGTGCCAGCAGGGGGACAGGACTTTCCTACGAGCAGTACTTC.